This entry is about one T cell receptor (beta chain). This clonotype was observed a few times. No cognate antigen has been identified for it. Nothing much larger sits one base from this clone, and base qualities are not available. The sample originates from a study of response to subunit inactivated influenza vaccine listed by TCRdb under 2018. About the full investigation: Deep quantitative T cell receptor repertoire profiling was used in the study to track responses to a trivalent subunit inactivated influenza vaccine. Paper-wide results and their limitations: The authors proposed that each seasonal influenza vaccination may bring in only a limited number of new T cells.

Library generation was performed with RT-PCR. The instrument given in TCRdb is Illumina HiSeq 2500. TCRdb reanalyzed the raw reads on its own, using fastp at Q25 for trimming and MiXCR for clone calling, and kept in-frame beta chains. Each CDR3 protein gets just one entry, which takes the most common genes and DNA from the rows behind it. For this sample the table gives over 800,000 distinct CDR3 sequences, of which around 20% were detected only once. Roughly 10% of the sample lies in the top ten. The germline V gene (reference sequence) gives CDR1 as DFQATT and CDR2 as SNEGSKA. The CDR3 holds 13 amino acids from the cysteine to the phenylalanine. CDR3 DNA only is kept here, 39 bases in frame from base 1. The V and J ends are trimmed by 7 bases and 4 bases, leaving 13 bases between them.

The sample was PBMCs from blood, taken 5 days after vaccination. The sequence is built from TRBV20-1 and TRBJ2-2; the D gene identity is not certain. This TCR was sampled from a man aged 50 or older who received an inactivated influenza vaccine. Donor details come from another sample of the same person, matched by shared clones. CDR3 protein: CSVGSFPTGELFF. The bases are TGCAGTGTCGGATCGTTCCCCACCGGGGAGCTGTTTTTT.